A single sample is the source of the 29 T cell receptor beta chains below, sequenced in a study of cytomegalovirus exposure and HLA in healthy donors. Use of 60 Vbeta and 13 Jbeta primers characterized the PCR. The data were produced by immunoSEQ multiplex PCR, yet TCRdb's version contains in-frame clones alone and is incomplete. This table holds over 130,000 clones, 80% found once. The source material was PBMCs. These receptors originate from a man over 45 in good health and CMV-seronegative.

The rearrangement links TRBV6-9 to TRBJ2-7; D perhaps matches TRBD1 (5 bases). This CDR3 spans 16 amino acids. Germline lookup yields CDR1 MNHGY and CDR2 SVAAGI. V lost 3 bases to trimming and J lost 2 bases, with 17 bases between them. In nucleotides, the CDR3 is TGTGCCAGCAGTTACCCTCGGACAAGTTGCCCCTACGAGCAGTACTTC. This encodes CASSYPRTSCPYEQYF.

The genes are TRBV5-6 and TRBJ1-5, with D uncertain. The CDR3 covers 15 residues. Per germline, CDR1 SGHDT and CDR2 YYEEEE. Trimming removed 1 base at V and 2 bases at J, with 10 bases between. The CDR3 here is CASSLSRAGNQPQHF. The CDR3 DNA follows: TGTGCCAGCAGCTTGTCGAGGGCTGGCAATCAGCCCCAGCATTTT.

The chain combines TRBV2 with TRBJ2-7; 8 positions match TRBD1. Trimming at V came to 4 bases and at J to 0 bases, leaving 2 bases not matched to a gene. CDR1 is SNHLY, CDR2 FYNNEI, per germline. The CDR3 consists of 14 residues. CDR3 DNA sequence: TGTGCCAGCAGTGGGACAGGGAGCTCCTACGAGCAGTACTTC. Its protein is CASSGTGSSYEQYF.

V and J are TRBV7-9 and TRBJ1-4, with D possibly being TRBD1 (6 bases). The ends were cut back, 5 bases at V and 5 bases at J, with 15 bases in the middle. This CDR3 comprises 15 residues. CDR1 and CDR2 from the germline V gene are SEHNR and FQNEAQ (reference sequence). CDR3 coding DNA: TGTGCCAGCAGCCGTAGGGGGACCGTGAATGAAAAACTGTTTTTT. It specifies CASSRRGTVNEKLFF.

The chain combines TRBV12-5 with TRBJ2-7; 8 nucleotides agree with TRBD2. V lost 5 bases to trimming and J lost 6 bases; unmatched junction nucleotides: 6. This CDR3 spans 13 amino acids. Per germline, CDR1 LGHNT and CDR2 FRNRAP. The CDR3 nucleotides are TGTGCTAGTGGTGCCGGGACTAGGGGCGAGCAGTACTTC. It yields the protein CASGAGTRGEQYF.

J is TRBJ2-3 and V is TRBV6-1, with TRBD2 matching 10 bases. This CDR3 contains 18 residues. J lost 0 bases, V lost 0 bases, and 6 bases had no gene match. Germline-derived CDR1 and CDR2 are MNHNS and SASEGT. The CDR3 sequence: CASSEAIKAGGSTDTQYF. In DNA, the CDR3 is TGTGCCAGCAGTGAAGCGATTAAAGCGGGAGGGAGCACAGATACGCAGTATTTT.

Notes on this clone: One end of the junction varies from germline; a read error may be responsible. Other DNA sequences in the same sample also yield this CDR3. The chain uses TRBV6-6 and TRBJ1-1; a weak D match, TRBD1 (5 bases). This CDR3 is built from 15 residues. In germline, CDR1 is MNHNY, CDR2 SVGAGI (reference sequence). The CDR3 nucleotides are TGCGCCAGCAGCCCAGGAGGAGGGGAGAACACTGAAGCTTTCTTT. Residues: CASSPGGGENTEAFF.

The rearrangement uses TRBV10-3 and TRBJ1-1; 11 nucleotides align to TRBD1. CDR3 length: 15 residues. V was pared by 7 bases and J by 4 bases, with 8 bases of the junction left unmatched. Germline assignment: CDR1 ENHRY and CDR2 SYGVKD. In DNA form, the CDR3 reads TGTGCCATCACCCTGGACAGGGGGCCTAGCACTGAAGCTTTCTTT. Translation: CAITLDRGPSTEAFF.

The gene calls are TRBV5-1 and TRBJ2-6; D not certain. The CDR3 is 15 residues long. CDR1 and CDR2 from the germline V gene are SGHRS and YFSETQ. Deletions cut 0 bases from V and 0 bases from J, with 4 bases between. This CDR3 is CASSLEASGANVLTF. CDR3 coding DNA: TGCGCCAGCAGCTTGGAAGCCTCTGGGGCCAACGTCCTGACTTTC.

The chain recombines TRBV6-5 with TRBJ1-1; D gene unclear. Trimming pared 0 bases from V and 0 bases from J, leaving 8 bases between. The germline V gene encodes CDR1 MNHEY and CDR2 SVGAGI. The CDR3 covers 15 residues. CDR3 sequence (DNA): TGTGCCAGCAGTTACTCGTTATCTATGAACACTGAAGCTTTCTTT. This sequence encodes CASSYSLSMNTEAFF.

The chain joins TRBV7-3 to TRBJ2-7; tentatively, D is TRBD2 (6 bases). CDR1 and CDR2 (germline): SGHTA, FQGTGA. There are 16 residues in the CDR3. Trimming cost V 0 bases and J 0 bases, with 12 bases left between them. DNA for the CDR3: TGTGCCAGCAGCTTAACGAATAGCGGAGTCTCCTACGAGCAGTACTTC. This sequence encodes CASSLTNSGVSYEQYF.

The rearrangement uses TRBV6-1 and TRBJ1-5; a weak D match, TRBD1 (5 bases). V was trimmed by 3 bases and J by 8 bases, leaving 11 bases between them. CDR3 size: 13 residues. Germline loops: CDR1 MNHNS, CDR2 SASEGT. The CDR3, as DNA: TGTGCCAGCAGTGAGAGGGCGGGGGAGCCCCAGCATTTT. It is translated as CASSERAGEPQHF.

The chain joins TRBV5-1 to TRBJ1-5, with 8 bases matching TRBD1. CDR1 is SGHRS and CDR2 is YFSETQ in the germline V gene. Germline trimming cut 4 bases from V and 8 bases from J; bases unmatched to any gene: 8. The CDR3 is 14 amino acids. CDR3 bases: TGCGCCAGCAGCCCTCAGGGGGCTCCTGAGCCCCAGCATTTT. This gives the protein CASSPQGAPEPQHF.

The chain links TRBV5-1 to TRBJ1-2; D call uncertain. Trimming removed 0 bases from V and 5 bases from J, with 11 bases in between. Germline CDR1 SGHRS, CDR2 YFSETQ. CDR3 length: 14 residues. The CDR3 loop reads CASSLGSGVYGYTF. The CDR3 DNA reads as TGCGCCAGCAGCTTGGGTTCCGGAGTTTATGGCTACACCTTC.

This clone was seen once. The chain carries TRBV19 and TRBJ2-5; no reliable D call. The germline V gene has CDR1 LNHDA and CDR2 SQIVND (reference sequence). CDR3 length: 13 amino acids. Trimming left V 6 bases short and J 3 bases short, with 11 bases between. CDR3 amino acids: CASSKRPEETQYF. CDR3 sequence (DNA): TGTGCCAGTAGCAAGAGGCCTGAAGAGACCCAGTACTTC.

The table lists this clone with a few counts. V gene TRBV5-6 combines with J gene TRBJ2-7, with 9 bases identical to TRBD1. Trimming removed 3 bases from V and 2 bases from J; junction bases left unmatched: 6. The CDR3 has 15 amino acids. The V gene's germline CDR1 is SGHDT and CDR2 YYEEEE. The chain's CDR3 is CASSSGTGKAYEQYF. The CDR3 nucleotides are TGTGCCAGCAGCTCAGGGACAGGGAAGGCCTACGAGCAGTACTTC.

This clone was seen a single time. The chain joins TRBV7-7 to TRBJ2-7; the match to TRBD1 covers 11 bases. This CDR3 is 15 amino acids long. The trim removed 1 base at V and 3 bases at J, leaving 2 bases unmatched. CDR1 is SSHAT, CDR2 FNYEAQ, per germline (reference sequence). CDR3 amino acids: CASSLGTGGSYEQYF. DNA of the CDR3: TGTGCCAGCAGCTTAGGGACAGGGGGCAGCTACGAGCAGTACTTC.

The chain is built from TRBV2 and TRBJ1-2; possible D gene TRBD1, 5 bases. The CDR3 runs to 15 residues. V dropped 1 base and J dropped 4 bases, with 13 bases sitting between them. Germline values: CDR1 SNHLY, CDR2 FYNNEI. CDR3: CASSEDAGLVYGYTF. CDR3 sequence (DNA): TGTGCCAGCAGTGAAGACGCAGGGTTAGTCTATGGCTACACCTTC.

This sequence joins TRBV6-1 and TRBJ1-1; TRBD1 aligns across 7 bases. The germline CDR1 and CDR2 sequences are MNHNS and SASEGT. Trimming cost V 3 bases and J 0 bases; bases outside gene matches: 10. This CDR3 is 17 amino acids long. The CDR3: CASSDSIRGTVNTEAFF. The CDR3 nucleotides are TGTGCCAGCAGTGATTCCATTAGGGGGACAGTGAACACTGAAGCTTTCTTT.

The rearrangement uses TRBV7-3 and TRBJ2-1; TRBD2 is a possible D gene (6 bases). CDR1 and CDR2 (germline): SGHTA, FQGTGA. The CDR3 extends over 17 amino acids. V was cut by 4 bases and J by 5 bases, with 21 bases left in between. The CDR3: CASSSSLGSGFNNEQFF. Here the CDR3 DNA reads TGTGCCAGCAGCTCAAGTCTGGGTAGCGGATTTAACAATGAGCAGTTCTTC.

The chain couples TRBV7-2 to TRBJ2-7; 8 bases fit TRBD2. The CDR3 length is 15 residues. The ends lost 6 bases at V and 0 bases at J; junction bases unmatched: 7. Per germline, CDR1 SGHTA and CDR2 FQGNSA. The CDR3 loop reads CASRATSASSYEQYF. CDR3 DNA: TGTGCCAGCAGGGCGACTAGCGCGAGCTCCTACGAGCAGTACTTC.

The chain carries TRBV4-2 and TRBJ1-1, with D tentatively TRBD1 (5 bases). V dropped 0 bases and J dropped 10 bases, with 15 bases sitting between them. Germline CDR1 reads LGHNA; CDR2 reads YNFKEQ. This CDR3 has 14 residues. CDR3 in amino acids: CASSQDPAGRVAFF. The CDR3 nucleotides read TGTGCCAGCAGCCAAGATCCGGCAGGGCGAGTAGCTTTCTTT.

The chain combines TRBV19 with TRBJ2-4, with TRBD1 matching 7 bases. The trim removed 6 bases at V and 4 bases at J, leaving 6 bases unmatched. The CDR3 extends over 14 amino acids. The germline gives CDR1 LNHDA, CDR2 SQIVND (reference sequence). The chain's CDR3 is CASSLDRVKNIQYF. The CDR3 nucleotides read TGTGCCAGTAGCCTCGACAGGGTAAAAAACATTCAGTACTTC.

V gene TRBV28 combines with J gene TRBJ2-7; TRBD2 matches at 8 bases. The CDR3 spans 15 residues. In germline, CDR1 is MDHEN, CDR2 SYDVKM. Trimming at V came to 4 bases and at J to 3 bases, leaving 8 bases not matched to a gene. CDR3 DNA: TGTGCCAGCAGTTCCCCCAACGGGGGGGACTACGAGCAGTACTTC. It yields the protein CASSSPNGGDYEQYF.

This chain connects TRBV30 to TRBJ1-2; TRBD1 aligns across 8 bases. V lost 2 bases and J lost 7; bases outside the gene matches: 9. Germline lookup yields CDR1 GTSNPN and CDR2 SVGIG (reference sequence). This CDR3 comprises 14 residues. The CDR3 bases are TGTGCCTGGAGTCATAATGACAGGGGAGGTGGCTACACCTTC. It translates to CAWSHNDRGGGYTF.

A few counts support this clone. The chain links TRBV30 to TRBJ1-5; 7 nucleotides align to TRBD1. Germline-derived CDR1 and CDR2 are GTSNPN and SVGIG (reference sequence). With V trimmed by 0 bases and J by 0 bases, 5 bases remained unmatched. The CDR3 spans 16 residues. CDR3 protein: CAWSVRWDSSNQPQHF. The CDR3, as DNA: TGTGCCTGGAGTGTACGCTGGGACAGTAGCAATCAGCCCCAGCATTTT.

This clone appeared once. The genes are TRBV5-1 and TRBJ2-6, with D possibly being TRBD1 (6 bases). This CDR3 is built from 15 residues. Trimming took off 2 bases at V and 4 bases at J, with 10 bases between the two ends. Looked up from germline, CDR1 is SGHRS and CDR2 is YFSETQ. CDR3 sequence: CASSLLQGGANVLTF. The CDR3 DNA reads TGCGCCAGCAGCTTACTACAGGGAGGGGCCAACGTCCTGACTTTC.

The chain's CDR3 is CASADRAQIYGYTF. CDR3 DNA: TGTGCCAGCGCTGACAGGGCTCAGATCTATGGCTACACCTTC. V usage is TRBV6-1 and J usage is TRBJ1-2, with 7 nucleotides matching TRBD1. The CDR3 runs 14 residues. The germline V gene has CDR1 MNHNS and CDR2 SASEGT. With 8 bases clipped from V and 4 bases from J, the junction kept 10 bases outside the gene matches.

V gene TRBV19 combines with J gene TRBJ1-1; 7 nucleotides match TRBD1. Germline CDR1 LNHDA, CDR2 SQIVND (reference sequence). V shed 5 bases, J shed 1 base, and the junction held 4 bases outside the gene matches. This CDR3 has 14 residues. The CDR3 DNA reads as TGTGCCAGTAGTCAGGGACAGTGGAACACTGAAGCTTTCTTT. This gives the protein CASSQGQWNTEAFF.